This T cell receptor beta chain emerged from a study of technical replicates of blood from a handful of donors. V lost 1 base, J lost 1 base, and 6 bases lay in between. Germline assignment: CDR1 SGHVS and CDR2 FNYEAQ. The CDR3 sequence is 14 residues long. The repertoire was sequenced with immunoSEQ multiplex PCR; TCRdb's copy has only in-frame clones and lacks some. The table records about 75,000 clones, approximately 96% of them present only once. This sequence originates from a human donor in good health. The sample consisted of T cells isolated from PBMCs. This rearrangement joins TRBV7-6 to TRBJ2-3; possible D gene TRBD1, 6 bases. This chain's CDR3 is CASSLDRGTDTQYF. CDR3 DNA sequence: TGTGCCAGCAGCTTAGACAGGGGCACAGATACGCAGTATTTT.